The 28 T cell receptor beta chains below all came from one sample that was sequenced in a study of T-cell reconstitution after alpha-beta-depleted transplantation in children. This sample's TCRbeta library carried unique molecular identifier barcodes. TCRdb passed the PCR reads through MiXCR, listing each CDR3 protein once. Of 600,000 to 700,000 distinct CDR3 sequences listed, roughly 15% were seen once; the top ten hold approximately 1%. Sequences were derived from PBMCs from the stem cell graft donor, sampled from the stem cell graft. The receptor set was obtained from a human donor who donated a stem cell graft to a child with acute myeloid leukemia.

In this sample, this clonotype turned up many times. The chain carries TRBV12-3 or TRBV12-4 and TRBJ1-2; unclear D gene. The CDR3 length is 12 residues. Trimming shortened V by 11 bases and J by 8 bases, and 18 bases separated the two germline ends. CDR3 bases: TGTGCCTGCCTGGGCAGGCCTTACGGCTACACCTTC. Translated: CACLGRPYGYTF.

This clonotype came up a few times. The chain has TRBV12-3 or TRBV12-4 and TRBJ2-5; a possible D gene is TRBD1 (6 bases). This CDR3 has 15 residues. Trimming stripped 6 bases from V and 5 bases from J, with 19 bases between. The CDR3 bases are TGTGCCAGCAGCGAGCGCAGGGGTGCTGGGGAGACCCAGTACTTC. Translation: CASSERRGAGETQYF.

V and J are TRBV6-5 and TRBJ2-6; 8 bases map to TRBD1. With 0 bases clipped from V and 4 bases from J, the junction kept 2 bases outside the gene matches. The CDR3 has 16 amino acids. CDR1 and CDR2 from the germline V gene are MNHEY and SVGAGI. CDR3: CASSYSTGAGANVLTF. Here the CDR3 DNA reads TGTGCCAGCAGTTACTCGACAGGGGCCGGGGCCAACGTCCTGACTTTC.

This clonotype was observed at least ten times. Here the CDR3 DNA reads TGTGCCAGCGGGGAGGTTCCCGCCTACAATGAGCAGTTCTTC. This codes for CASGEVPAYNEQFF. This chain links TRBV12-3 or TRBV12-4 with TRBJ2-1; the D gene is possibly TRBD2 (6 bases). Deletions cut 8 bases from V and 2 bases from J, with 13 bases between. The length of the CDR3 is 14 residues.

This clonotype has ten or more counts. The chain couples TRBV5-8 to TRBJ2-1; maybe TRBD1 (5 bases). Germline lookup yields CDR1 SGHTS and CDR2 YDEGEE. Trimming shortened V by 1 base and J by 8 bases, and 13 bases separated the two germline ends. The CDR3 spans 14 residues. DNA for the CDR3: TGTGCCAGCAGCTTGTCCCCAGGGTTCGATGAGCAGTTCTTC. This gives the protein CASSLSPGFDEQFF.

This clonotype was picked up many times. The CDR3 here is CSARDMGRTGTIYEQYF. For the CDR3, the DNA is TGCAGTGCTAGAGATATGGGAAGGACAGGAACGATCTACGAGCAGTACTTC. The chain has TRBV20-1 and TRBJ2-7; 7 positions agree with TRBD1. V gave up 0 bases and J gave up 3 bases; unmatched junction bases: 14. Per germline, CDR1 DFQATT and CDR2 SNEGSKA (reference sequence). This CDR3 comprises 17 residues.

This clonotype occurred many times. The chain links TRBV20-1 to TRBJ1-2; weak D call: TRBD1 (6 bases). The CDR3 is 13 residues long. In germline, CDR1 is DFQATT, CDR2 SNEGSKA (reference sequence). V was trimmed by 3 bases and J by 5 bases, leaving 13 bases between them. This CDR3 reads CSASPQGGYGYTF. The CDR3 DNA sequence: TGCAGTGCTAGCCCACAGGGCGGGTATGGCTACACCTTC.

This clonotype was recorded at least ten times. This chain joins TRBV29-1 and TRBJ1-1; D gene unclear. The CDR3 is made up of 12 amino acids. Germline V CDR1 and CDR2: SQVTM, ANQGSEA. Trimming removed 7 bases at V and 0 bases at J, with 9 bases between. The CDR3 loop reads CSGKELNTEAFF. For the CDR3, the DNA is TGCAGCGGGAAAGAGTTGAACACTGAAGCTTTCTTT.

The chain has TRBV5-1 and TRBJ1-1; D not resolved. CDR1 and CDR2 from the germline V gene are SGHRS and YFSETQ. The CDR3 is 16 residues long. The ends were cut back, 4 bases at V and 1 base at J, with 17 bases in the middle. The CDR3 is CASSLSGPNQNTEAFF. CDR3 DNA sequence: TGCGCCAGCAGCCTCAGCGGACCGAACCAGAACACTGAAGCTTTCTTT. Drawing the rest from reference TRBV5-1 and TRBJ1-1, the complete variable domain is KAGVTQTPRYLIKTRGQQVTLSCSPISGHRSVSWYQQTPGQGLQFLFEYFSETQRNKGNFPGRFSGRQFSNSRSEMNVSTLELGDSALYLCASSLSGPNQNTEAFFGQGTRLTVV.

The chain employs TRBV11-2 and TRBJ2-1; no reliable D call. Trimming removed 4 bases from V and 1 base from J, with 17 bases in between. Germline V lookup: CDR1 SGHAT, CDR2 FQNNGV. The CDR3 covers 17 residues. CDR3 protein: CASSSPPYRKSYNEQFF. DNA for the CDR3: TGTGCCAGCAGCTCCCCCCCTTACCGAAAGTCCTACAATGAGCAGTTCTTC.

As DNA, the CDR3 is TGTGCCAGCAGCAGGACATTTACCGAGTACCAAGAGACCCAGTACTTC. Translation: CASSRTFTEYQETQYF. The chain uses TRBV7-2 and TRBJ2-5, with D perhaps matching TRBD1 (5 bases). The CDR3 runs to 16 residues. Trimming stripped 5 bases from V and 0 bases from J, with 16 bases between. Germline CDR1 and CDR2: SGHTA and FQGNSA.

This chain joins TRBV6-2 or TRBV6-3 and TRBJ2-3; 9 nucleotides line up with TRBD2. After removal of 6 bases from V and 4 bases from J, the junction contained 2 bases not matched to a gene. There are 13 residues in the CDR3. From germline, CDR1 is MNHEY and CDR2 SVGEGT. CDR3 DNA sequence: TGTGCCAGCAGCCGACTAGCGGCAGATACGCAGTATTTT. Translated, it gives CASSRLAADTQYF.

The chain combines TRBV6-1 with TRBJ2-5; D is uncertain. Trimming stripped 1 base from V and 2 bases from J, with 11 bases between. The CDR3 contains 15 residues. Looked up from germline, CDR1 is MNHNS and CDR2 is SASEGT. CDR3: CASSEGFRQQETQYF. The CDR3 coding sequence is TGTGCCAGCAGTGAAGGCTTTCGGCAACAAGAGACCCAGTACTTC.

This clonotype was picked up a small number of times. This sequence joins TRBV10-3 and TRBJ2-5, with D possibly being TRBD2 (5 bases). This CDR3 has 13 residues. Between the trimmed V and J ends, which lost 0 bases and 3 bases, there was a span of 5 bases. From germline, CDR1 is ENHRY and CDR2 SYGVKD. The DNA of the CDR3 is TGTGCCATCAGTGAGTCGGGAGAAGAGACCCAGTACTTC. Protein product: CAISESGEETQYF.

This clonotype was counted between two and nine times. The rearrangement joins TRBV5-6 to TRBJ1-1; D gene unclear. Trimming took 4 bases from V and 0 from J, leaving 7 bases between them. The CDR3 totals 13 residues. Germline lookup yields CDR1 SGHDT and CDR2 YYEEEE. CDR3 DNA sequence: TGTGCCAGCAGCCGGCTCATGAACACTGAAGCTTTCTTT. Translation gives CASSRLMNTEAFF.

This sequence joins TRBV7-2 and TRBJ2-7; D is undetermined. V lost 3 bases, J lost 2 bases, and 14 bases lay in between. Looked up from germline, CDR1 is SGHTA and CDR2 is FQGNSA. The CDR3 is made up of 15 amino acids. The CDR3 DNA is TGTGCCAGCAGCTTTCAGCCTTTTCCCCCCTACGAGCAGTACTTC. It yields the protein CASSFQPFPPYEQYF.

The chain links TRBV7-2 to TRBJ1-6; D remains unclear. Germline assignment: CDR1 SGHTA and CDR2 FQGNSA. This CDR3 has 14 residues. Trimming stripped 4 bases from V and 7 bases from J, with 11 bases between. This CDR3 reads CASSSVRDNSPLHF. The CDR3 DNA sequence: TGTGCCAGCAGCTCAGTTCGAGACAATTCACCCCTCCACTTT.

This clonotype was picked up many times. J is TRBJ2-1 and V is TRBV4-3, with D unclear. Trimming shortened V by 3 bases and J by 2 bases, and 11 bases separated the two germline ends. The CDR3 covers 15 residues. Germline V CDR1 and CDR2: LGHNA, YSLEER. CDR3 amino acids: CASSHQSGPYNEQFF. In nucleotides, the CDR3 is TGCGCCAGCAGCCACCAATCAGGCCCCTACAATGAGCAGTTCTTC.

This chain links TRBV28 with TRBJ2-5, with no clear D. Germline-derived CDR1 and CDR2 are MDHEN and SYDVKM. V was cut by 2 bases and J by 1 base, with 5 bases left in between. The CDR3 has 13 amino acids. CDR3 in amino acids: CASSLQFQETQYF. In DNA form, the CDR3 reads TGTGCCAGCAGTTTACAGTTCCAAGAGACCCAGTACTTC.

This clonotype was detected ten times or more. The chain uses TRBV20-1 and TRBJ2-3; TRBD2 aligns across 11 bases. J lost 2 bases, V lost 4 bases, and 8 bases had no gene match. The CDR3 is 16 residues long. From germline, CDR1 is DFQATT and CDR2 SNEGSKA (reference sequence). The CDR3 DNA is TGCAGTGCTACCTCACCGACTAGCGGGGACACAGATACGCAGTATTTT. This sequence encodes CSATSPTSGDTDTQYF.

This clonotype was seen at least ten times. This chain's CDR3 is CATSDDREPNYGYTF. DNA for the CDR3: TGTGCCACCAGTGATGACAGGGAGCCTAACTATGGCTACACCTTC. This chain joins TRBV24-1 and TRBJ1-2, with 7 bases fitting TRBD1. CDR3 size: 15 residues. Germline V gives CDR1 KGHDR, CDR2 SFDVKD. Germline trimming cut 3 bases from V and 0 bases from J; bases unmatched to any gene: 3.

Many counts were recorded for this clonotype. This chain joins TRBV21-1 and TRBJ1-5; the DNA was not compared with TRBD1, the D call given in the table. TRBV21-1 is marked as a pseudogene. CDR3 length equals 15 residues. CDR3 residues: CASSKVGSAGQPQHF. CDR3 bases: TGTGCCAGCAGCAAAGTAGGGAGCGCCGGACAGCCCCAGCATTTT.

This clonotype was found many times. The rearrangement links TRBV29-1 to TRBJ2-4; no definite D call. Trimming removed 5 bases at V and 8 bases at J, with 16 bases between. The CDR3 contains 13 residues. CDR1 is SQVTM and CDR2 is ANQGSEA in the germline V gene. The CDR3 DNA reads as TGCAGCGTTCGGTCCAGGCAGATGGACATTCAGTACTTC. This encodes CSVRSRQMDIQYF.

The rearrangement joins TRBV30 to TRBJ1-4; 9 nucleotides align to TRBD1. The germline V gene encodes CDR1 GTSNPN and CDR2 SVGIG (reference sequence). The J segment lost 6 bases and the V segment lost 1 base, leaving 3 bases of the junction unmatched. The CDR3 is made up of 14 amino acids. The CDR3 reads CAWSATGGDEKLFF. The CDR3 coding sequence is TGTGCCTGGAGTGCGACAGGGGGGGATGAAAAACTGTTTTTT.

This clonotype was detected a few times. The chain carries TRBV29-1 and TRBJ2-3, with TRBD1 as a possible D gene (6 bases). Trimming left V 5 bases short and J 1 base short, with 19 bases between. The CDR3 sequence is 16 residues long. The V gene's germline CDR1 is SQVTM and CDR2 ANQGSEA. The CDR3 DNA reads as TGCAGCGTTAGAACCCTGGGGGCAGTGGGCACAGATACGCAGTATTTT. This sequence encodes CSVRTLGAVGTDTQYF.

This clonotype has a count of ten or more. This sequence joins TRBV24-1 and TRBJ2-1; D might be TRBD1 (6 bases). Trimming removed 4 bases from V and 8 bases from J, with 20 bases in between. Germline loops: CDR1 KGHDR, CDR2 SFDVKD. This CDR3 region has 16 residues. CDR3 protein: CATSDLRDTRFDEQFF. The CDR3 bases are TGTGCCACCAGTGACCTCCGGGACACCCGATTCGATGAGCAGTTCTTC.

The rearrangement links TRBV20-1 to TRBJ2-2; no clear D. The germline V gene has CDR1 DFQATT and CDR2 SNEGSKA (reference sequence). This CDR3 comprises 13 residues. V was cut by 6 bases and J by 0 bases, with 8 bases left in between. This CDR3 is CSAARANTGELFF. The CDR3 coding sequence is TGCAGTGCAGCTAGGGCGAACACCGGGGAGCTGTTTTTT.

There are a few counts of this clonotype. V usage is TRBV7-2 and J usage is TRBJ2-3; the D gene is possibly TRBD1 (5 bases). Trimming left V 5 bases short and J 2 bases short, with 14 bases between. Germline lookup yields CDR1 SGHTA and CDR2 FQGNSA. The CDR3 sequence is 15 residues long. The CDR3 bases are TGTGCCAGCAGCCCATGGGGCGAAGTCACAGATACGCAGTATTTT. This codes for CASSPWGEVTDTQYF. The whole variable domain, remainder taken from reference TRBV7-2 and TRBJ2-3, is GAGVSQSPSNKVTEKGKDVELRCDPISGHTALYWYRQSLGQGLEFLIYFQGNSAPDKSGLPSDRFSAERTGGSVSTLTIQRTQQEDSAVYLCASSPWGEVTDTQYFGPGTRLTVL.